A single sample is the source of the 19 T cell receptor beta chains below, sequenced in a study of T cell responses to AZD1222 COVID-19 vaccine (dated by TCRdb to about 2021). The time point label for this specimen denotes: about 28 days (+/-7) after the second vaccine dose. Library creation used the immunoSEQ multiplex PCR assay. TCRdb's version of the immuneACCESS table is confined to in-frame rearrangements and falls short of the full clone set. An unresolved V gene accounts for under half of the shortfall where checked; the remainder is of unknown origin. The sample contains about 84,000 clones, 85% to 95% of them found a single time. The leading ten clones occupy more than 9% of the sample. Sequencing was performed on peripheral blood, taken 28 days after the second AZD1222 dose. These receptors were taken from an adult who received the AZD1222 COVID-19 vaccine.

V gene TRBV7-9 combines with J gene TRBJ1-2; D gene unclear. The V end was cut by 5 bases, the J end by 7 bases, with 8 bases between. CDR3 length: 11 amino acids. In germline, CDR1 is SEHNR, CDR2 FQNEAQ (reference sequence). The chain's CDR3 is CASSQTIGYTF. In DNA form, the CDR3 reads TGTGCCAGCAGCCAGACCATTGGCTACACCTTC. The whole variable domain, remainder taken from reference TRBV7-9 and TRBJ1-2, is DTGVSQNPRHKITKRGQNVTFRCDPISEHNRLYWYRQTLGQGPEFLTYFQNEAQLEKSRLLSDRFSAERPKGSFSTLEIQRTEQGDSAMYLCASSQTIGYTFGSGTRLTVV.

The CDR3 sequence: CASVKESGWTEAFF. CDR3 nucleotide sequence: TGTGCCAGCGTAAAAGAATCAGGGTGGACTGAAGCTTTCTTT. The chain recombines TRBV2 with TRBJ1-1; perhaps TRBD1 as D (5 bases). The CDR3 length is 14 residues. Deletions cut 8 bases from V and 5 bases from J, with 18 bases between. Germline CDR1 and CDR2: SNHLY and FYNNEI. The full variable domain, its missing parts supplied by reference TRBV2 and TRBJ1-1, is EPEVTQTPSHQVTQMGQEVILRCVPISNHLYFYWYRQILGQKVEFLVSFYNNEISEKSEIFDDQFSVERPDGSNFTLKIRSTKLEDSAMYFCASVKESGWTEAFFGQGTRLTVV.

A single count supports this clone. This chain's CDR3 is CAWAGTVYTGGEAFF. CDR3 bases: TGTGCCTGGGCCGGGACAGTCTACACCGGGGGGGAAGCTTTCTTT. This chain joins TRBV30 and TRBJ1-1; 7 bases agree with TRBD1. V lost 5 bases and J lost 8; bases outside the gene matches: 17. There are 15 residues in the CDR3. CDR1 and CDR2 (germline): GTSNPN, SVGIG (reference sequence).

The CDR3 DNA is TGTGCCAGCTCATTCAGCGGCCAGAATCAGCCCCAGCATTTT. This translates into CASSFSGQNQPQHF. The rearrangement links TRBV18 to TRBJ1-5; D unresolved. The CDR3 consists of 14 residues. Germline loops: CDR1 KGHSH, CDR2 LQKENI. Trimming cost V 5 bases and J 4 bases, with 12 bases left between them. Together with reference TRBV18 and TRBJ1-5, the CDR3 gives the full variable domain: NAGVMQNPRHLVRRRGQEARLRCSPMKGHSHVYWYRQLPEEGLKFMVYLQKENIIDESGMPKERFSAEFPKEGPSILRIQQVVRGDSAAYFCASSFSGQNQPQHFGDGTRLSIL.

The chain is built from TRBV9 and TRBJ2-3; D is ambiguous. Germline V lookup: CDR1 SGDLS, CDR2 YYNGEE. V lost 0 bases and J 2 bases, leaving 10 bases between the germline ends. This CDR3 contains 15 residues. In nucleotides, the CDR3 is TGTGCCAGCAGCGTAGAAGTACTGTACACAGATACGCAGTATTTT. This gives the protein CASSVEVLYTDTQYF.

V usage is TRBV24-1 and J usage is TRBJ1-2, with 9 bases that match TRBD1. V was clipped by 4 bases and J by 13 bases; unmatched bases: 15. Germline CDR1 KGHDR, CDR2 SFDVKD. The CDR3 is made up of 15 amino acids. In nucleotides, the CDR3 is TGTGCCACCAGTGACCTCCGGGACAGGGCTCCCTGGGCCACCTTC. This sequence encodes CATSDLRDRAPWATF.

This sequence joins TRBV29-1 and TRBJ1-4, with unresolved D. The CDR3 sequence is 14 residues long. Trimming removed 6 bases from V and 5 bases from J, with 16 bases in between. Germline assignment: CDR1 SQVTM and CDR2 ANQGSEA. The CDR3, as DNA: TGCAGCGTGGGTCGGGGAACCCCCAATGAAAAACTGTTTTTT. Its translation is CSVGRGTPNEKLFF.

This chain joins TRBV5-1 and TRBJ2-7, with 7 bases matching TRBD1. The CDR3 length is 14 residues. The germline V gene has CDR1 SGHRS and CDR2 YFSETQ. V gave up 6 bases and J gave up 3 bases; unmatched junction bases: 9. In DNA, the CDR3 is TGCGCCAGCAACCCACAGGGGTTAGACTACGAGCAGTACTTC. This gives the protein CASNPQGLDYEQYF. Drawing the rest from reference TRBV5-1 and TRBJ2-7, the complete variable domain is KAGVTQTPRYLIKTRGQQVTLSCSPISGHRSVSWYQQTPGQGLQFLFEYFSETQRNKGNFPGRFSGRQFSNSRSEMNVSTLELGDSALYLCASNPQGLDYEQYFGPGTRLTVT.

The gene calls are TRBV7-3 and TRBJ2-7; D tentatively reads TRBD1 or TRBD2 (5 bases each). The germline gives CDR1 SGHTA, CDR2 FQGTGA. This CDR3 region has 14 residues. V lost 3 bases and J lost 3, with 12 bases in between. The CDR3 loop reads CASSFRGPGYEQYF. CDR3 DNA: TGTGCCAGCAGCTTCCGGGGCCCGGGCTACGAGCAGTACTTC.

Here the CDR3 DNA reads TGCAGCGTTGAAGACAGGGGCGGAGGGTATGGCTACACCTTC. This gives the protein CSVEDRGGGYGYTF. This sequence joins TRBV29-1 and TRBJ1-2; tentatively, D is TRBD1 (6 bases). There are 14 residues in the CDR3. Per germline, CDR1 SQVTM and CDR2 ANQGSEA. The V end was cut by 0 bases, the J end by 5 bases, with 13 bases between.

The chain combines TRBV15 with TRBJ1-1; perhaps TRBD1 as D (5 bases). CDR3 length: 14 residues. Germline assignment: CDR1 LNHNV and CDR2 YYDKDF (reference sequence). V shed 1 base and J shed 9 bases, with 15 bases lying between them. The CDR3 DNA is TGTGCCACCAGCAGAGGTCAGGGATCCCCCCAAGCTTTCTTT. Translating it yields CATSRGQGSPQAFF.

This chain joins TRBV19 and TRBJ1-2, with a possible D match to TRBD1 (5 bases). The CDR3 loop spans 12 amino acids. Per the germline V gene, CDR1 is LNHDA and CDR2 is SQIVND (reference sequence). V was clipped by 6 bases and J by 7 bases, with 12 bases between them. Written as DNA, the CDR3 is TGTGCCAGTAGGGCTCCAGGGTTTGGCTACACCTTC. Residues: CASRAPGFGYTF.

V and J are TRBV6-5 and TRBJ2-7; a possible D gene is TRBD2 (6 bases). Between the trimmed V and J ends, which lost 2 bases and 6 bases, there was a span of 17 bases. Per the germline V gene, CDR1 is MNHEY and CDR2 is SVGAGI. CDR3 length: 15 residues. For the CDR3, the DNA is TGTGCCAGCAGTTACGTCGGTGCCAGGGAGGCCGAGCAGTACTTC. This sequence encodes CASSYVGAREAEQYF.

The rearrangement links TRBV28 to TRBJ1-2; D call uncertain. CDR3 length: 13 amino acids. The ends were cut back, 6 bases at V and 3 bases at J, with 11 bases in the middle. CDR1 and CDR2 (germline): MDHEN, SYDVKM. CDR3: CASSSRVHYGYTF. CDR3 in DNA: TGTGCCAGCAGCTCGCGGGTCCACTATGGCTACACCTTC.

About this clone: A read error may produce the germline difference seen at one junction end. The V and J genes are TRBV6-1 and TRBJ1-2; D not certain. The germline CDR1 and CDR2 sequences are MNHNS and SASEGT. There are 13 residues in the CDR3. The CDR3: CASTEMGTYGYTF. The DNA of the CDR3 is TGTGCCAGCACTGAAATGGGCACCTATGGCTACACCTTC.

The chain has TRBV30 and TRBJ2-7, with D possibly being TRBD2 (6 bases). The CDR3 extends over 11 amino acids. Germline loops: CDR1 GTSNPN, CDR2 SVGIG (reference sequence). V lost 2 bases, J lost 7 bases, and 9 bases lay in between. The CDR3 here is CAWSTGTEQYF. CDR3 nucleotide sequence: TGTGCCTGGAGTACCGGGACTGAGCAGTACTTC.

V and J are TRBV19 and TRBJ2-7; the match to TRBD1 covers 11 bases. CDR1 is LNHDA, CDR2 SQIVND, per germline (reference sequence). The trim removed 10 bases at V and 2 bases at J, leaving 4 bases unmatched. The CDR3 contains 13 residues. The DNA for the CDR3 is TGTGCCACCGGACAGGGGGCGGCCTACGAGCAGTACTTC. This translates into CATGQGAAYEQYF. The full variable domain, rest sourced from reference TRBV19 and TRBJ2-7, is DGGITQSPKYLFRKEGQNVTLSCEQNLNHDAMYWYRQDPGQGLRLIYYSQIVNDFQKGDIAEGYSVSREKKESFPLTVTSAQKNPTAFYLCATGQGAAYEQYFGPGTRLTVT.

The chain is built from TRBV7-2 and TRBJ2-7, with TRBD1 identical over 9 bases. V lost 5 bases to trimming and J lost 1 base; unmatched junction nucleotides: 9. The V gene's germline CDR1 is SGHTA and CDR2 FQGNSA. CDR3 length equals 16 residues. This CDR3 is CASSPRGTGRSYEQYF. CDR3 sequence (DNA): TGTGCCAGCAGCCCCAGGGGGACAGGGAGATCCTACGAGCAGTACTTC.

CDR3 amino acids: CASSLVSNQPQHF. Written as DNA, the CDR3 is TGTGCCAGCAGTTTAGTTAGCAATCAGCCCCAGCATTTT. The chain carries TRBV28 and TRBJ1-5; D is uncertain. Trimming shortened V by 2 bases and J by 0 bases, and 2 bases separated the two germline ends. Germline V gives CDR1 MDHEN, CDR2 SYDVKM. The CDR3 runs 13 residues.